This TCR beta chain is from a study of blood T cell repertoires in COVID-19. Study-wide context: Acute and convalescent COVID-19 specimens originated in the United States, Italy and Spain. T cells, B-cell-depleted T cells, or PBMCs supplied cDNA or gDNA.

Authors' data handling: Reference gene primers were amplified, and this amplification served to estimate nucleated cell counts. The repertoire was sequenced with immunoSEQ multiplex PCR; TCRdb's copy has only in-frame clones and lacks some. From that table come the V and J calls and clone size; the DNA was used to work out D and trimming. This table has about 73,000 clones, 75% to 90% appearing once. CDR3 size: 14 residues. Material: peripheral blood. The receptor was derived from an elderly man with acute or convalescent COVID-19. The V gene is TRBV21-1, the J gene TRBJ1-2; the D segment call TRBD1 is taken from the table without a DNA check. TRBV21-1 counts as a pseudogene. The CDR3 sequence: CASTPLGQNYGYTF. CDR3 DNA: TGTGCCAGCACCCCCCTCGGACAGAACTATGGCTACACCTTC.